What follows is one T cell receptor (beta chain) and its context. Antigen specificity is unknown. This sample stems from a study of OX40 agonist ivuxolimab in advanced cancers. Study-level information: Ivuxolimab, an agonist antibody against OX40 (CD134), was given to patients. Allowance was made for prior anti-PD-1, anti-PD-L1 or anti-CTLA-4 therapy, and 40% to 45% had some. Study conclusions and caveats: Also showing low normalized T-cell clonal expansion were some of the nonresponders. CD4+ and CD8+ blood T cells expanded clonally by week 6 at 0.1 to 3.0 mg/kg.

Germline V gene lookup returns CDR1 SGHTS and CDR2 YDEGEE. J gave up 0 bases and V 6 bases, and 13 bases lay outside the gene matches. The CDR3 is made up of 18 amino acids. Clones were sequenced by immunoSEQ multiplex PCR, and TCRdb holds only the in-frame ones, with some missing. Of fewer than 120,000 clones listed, roughly 87% are singletons. The J gene is TRBJ1-5, the V gene TRBV5-8; 9 positions agree with TRBD1. The clonotype comes from an adult with an advanced solid tumor such as melanoma, head and neck, liver or kidney cancer. Sequenced material: CD4+ or CD8+ T cells sorted from blood, taken in a trial of the OX40 agonist ivuxolimab. The CDR3 loop is CASTRPGQGFYSNQPQHF. CDR3 coding DNA: TGTGCCAGCACTCGCCCGGGACAGGGATTCTATAGCAATCAGCCCCAGCATTTT. The full variable domain, rest sourced from reference TRBV5-8 and TRBJ1-5, is EAGVTQSPTHLIKTRGQQATLRCSPISGHTSVYWYQQALGLGLQFLLWYDEGEERNRGNFPPRFSGRQFPNYSSELNVNALELEDSALYLCASTRPGQGFYSNQPQHFGDGTRLSIL.